This T cell receptor (beta chain) was captured by sequencing in a study of T cells in Graves' hyperthyroidism and ophthalmopathy. The CDR3 contains 15 residues. CDR1 DFQATT and CDR2 SNEGSKA come from the germline V gene (reference sequence). Trimming removed 3 bases from V and 0 bases from J; junction bases left unmatched: 8. As for this clonotype: The antigen remains unidentified.

Exclusion of a patient resulted from uncontrolled infection, other autoimmune disease, pregnancy or lactation. Regarding the study as a whole: Most expanded thyroid clonotypes above 0.001 recurred in blood.

Regions amplified from RNA transcripts were the TCR beta CDR3 regions. The TCR CDR3 first-round RT-PCR relied on the HTBI primer set. TCRdb reprocessed the multiplex PCR reads with MiXCR, giving one entry per CDR3 protein. The table records over 120,000 distinct CDR3 sequences, approximately 20% of them present only once. The receptor comes from a woman aged 45-65 years with Graves' hyperthyroidism that later progressed to Graves' ophthalmopathy. Sequences were obtained from blood. The chain links TRBV20-1 to TRBJ2-7; 7 bases agree with TRBD1. The CDR3 is CSASLGGPASYEQYF. The CDR3, as DNA: TGCAGTGCTAGTCTAGGGGGCCCTGCCTCCTACGAGCAGTACTTC.